Below are 7 T cell receptor beta chains sequenced from a single sample in a study of PD-1 blockade in classical Hodgkin lymphoma. Exposure to brentuximab vedotin varied, and each patient had relapsed following autologous stem cell transplantation. Using immunoSEQ multiplex PCR, the repertoire was profiled, and TCRdb retains in-frame clones only, with some absent. The sample lists roughly 11,000 clones, about 88% occurring once. The specimen comprised peripheral blood mononuclear cells (PBMCs), sampled at baseline. All receptors come from a human donor with classical Hodgkin lymphoma.

The DNA for the CDR3 is TGTGCCAGCAGCCCGCCGGGGGATACGCAGTATTTT. This encodes CASSPPGDTQYF. The V call is TRBV27, the J call TRBJ2-3; possible D gene TRBD2, 5 bases. The CDR3 is made up of 12 amino acids. Between the trimmed V and J ends, which lost 6 bases and 6 bases, there was a span of 10 bases. Germline CDR1 is MNHEY and CDR2 is SMNVEV (reference sequence).

This clone has just one count. The chain combines TRBV7-8 with TRBJ2-2; TRBD1 agrees at 7 bases. Looked up from germline, CDR1 is SGHVS and CDR2 is FQNEAQ. The CDR3 consists of 13 residues. Here the CDR3 reads CSPDRVNTGELFF. As DNA, the CDR3 is TGTTCTCCCGACAGGGTGAATACCGGGGAGCTGTTTTTT.

In its sample, this clone ranks as medium-sized. The chain links TRBV30 to TRBJ1-3; perhaps TRBD1 as D (5 bases). This CDR3 has 18 residues. Trimming shortened V by 3 bases and J by 0 bases, and 21 bases separated the two germline ends. Germline V gives CDR1 GTSNPN, CDR2 SVGIG (reference sequence). This CDR3 reads CAWRADVPGPHSGNTIYF. Here the CDR3 DNA reads TGTGCCTGGAGGGCCGACGTGCCGGGACCGCACTCTGGAAACACCATATATTTT. Together with reference TRBV30 and TRBJ1-3, the CDR3 gives the full variable domain: SQTIHQWPATLVQPVGSPLSLECTVEGTSNPNLYWYRQAAGRGLQLLFYSVGIGQISSEVPQNLSASRPQDRQFILSSKKLLLSDSGFYLCAWRADVPGPHSGNTIYFGEGSWLTVV.

CDR3 DNA: TGTGCCAGCAGCTTGGAGGGCCAGTATGGCTACACCTTC. Translation gives CASSLEGQYGYTF. The chain links TRBV5-6 to TRBJ1-2, with D uncertain. The germline gives CDR1 SGHDT, CDR2 YYEEEE. This CDR3 is built from 13 residues. The V gene lost 0 bases and the J gene lost 5 bases, with 8 bases spanning the gap.

The chain joins TRBV7-2 to TRBJ2-1, with no clear D. The CDR3 spans 13 residues. The V end was cut by 3 bases, the J end by 6 bases, with 9 bases between. CDR1 and CDR2 (germline): SGHTA, FQGNSA. DNA for the CDR3: TGTGCCAGCAGCTTTACCCTTCTCAATGAGCAGTTCTTC. Translation gives CASSFTLLNEQFF.

The rearrangement uses TRBV5-1 and TRBJ2-3, with D tentatively TRBD1 or TRBD2 (5 bases each). The CDR3 has 14 amino acids. V was clipped by 0 bases and J by 3 bases, with 8 bases between them. The germline V gene encodes CDR1 SGHRS and CDR2 YFSETQ. The CDR3 DNA is TGCGCCAGCAGCTTGGGGGGGAGTACAGATACGCAGTATTTT. Encoded protein: CASSLGGSTDTQYF.

J is TRBJ2-2 and V is TRBV7-9; D is unclear. Trimming cost V 5 bases and J 1 base, with 11 bases left between them. The germline gives CDR1 SEHNR, CDR2 FQNEAQ (reference sequence). CDR3 length: 15 amino acids. The CDR3 loop is CASSTALQNTGELFF. The CDR3 bases are TGTGCCAGCAGCACAGCCCTCCAGAACACCGGGGAGCTGTTTTTT. Full variable domain (outside the CDR3, taken from reference TRBV7-9 and TRBJ2-2): DTGVSQNPRHKITKRGQNVTFRCDPISEHNRLYWYRQTLGQGPEFLTYFQNEAQLEKSRLLSDRFSAERPKGSFSTLEIQRTEQGDSAMYLCASSTALQNTGELFFGEGSRLTVL.